This T cell receptor (beta chain) derives from a study of T cell responses to AZD1222 COVID-19 vaccine. For the study at large: Second-dose intervals near 4 or 12 weeks were combined.

Some clones are missing from TCRdb's copy, which holds only in-frame ones; the method was immunoSEQ multiplex PCR. The sample has 140,000 to 150,000 clones, just under 95% seen once. On this clone itself: What it binds is unknown.

Overall study findings and caveats: Unmutated variant regions are reportedly targeted by nearly half of spike-specific TCRs. Spike-specific TCRs gained breadth and depth after people received two AZD1222 doses.

The sequencing here drew on peripheral blood, taken on day 0 of AZD1222 vaccination. This TCR came from an adult in good health.

CDR3 region: CASSLLPGENTEAFF. CDR3 DNA sequence: TGTGCCAGCAGCTTACTACCAGGGGAGAACACTGAAGCTTTCTTT. The J gene is TRBJ1-1, the V gene TRBV7-2, with D maybe TRBD1 (6 bases). Germline CDR1 is SGHTA and CDR2 is FQGNSA. The V gene lost 2 bases and the J gene lost 1 base, with 11 bases spanning the gap. CDR3 size: 15 residues.